These 17 T cell receptor beta chains originate from one sample sequenced in a study of T cell changes during pregnancy in multiple sclerosis. Produced via immunoSEQ multiplex PCR; TCRdb's table is partial and in-frame only. The sample consists of some 58,000 clones, almost 97% of them appearing once. The sample was CD8+ T cells from peripheral blood mononuclear cells, taken after pregnancy. All receptors derive from a female donor with multiple sclerosis, enrolled in a pregnancy study.

The chain combines TRBV13 with TRBJ2-7; tentative D call: TRBD1 (6 bases). CDR1 is PRHDT, CDR2 FYEKMQ, per germline (reference sequence). V lost 4 bases to trimming and J lost 4 bases, with 14 bases between them. The CDR3 extends over 14 amino acids. The CDR3 DNA reads as TGTGCCAGCAGCTCGGGACATGAAGGATACGAGCAGTACTTC. Protein: CASSSGHEGYEQYF.

This rearrangement joins TRBV5-1 to TRBJ2-7, with D perhaps matching TRBD1 (6 bases). CDR1 SGHRS and CDR2 YFSETQ come from the germline V gene. V was pared by 4 bases and J by 3 bases, with 17 bases between. The CDR3 has 15 residues. CDR3 nucleotides: TGCGCCAGCAGCCAATTAGGGGGAGATTACTACGAGCAGTACTTC. It codes for CASSQLGGDYYEQYF.

The chain is built from TRBV19 and TRBJ1-1, with D possibly matching TRBD1 (5 bases). Between the trimmed V and J ends, which lost 7 bases and 5 bases, there was a span of 17 bases. There are 14 residues in the CDR3. In germline, CDR1 is LNHDA, CDR2 SQIVND (reference sequence). CDR3 in amino acids: CASTPGRAGTEAFF. CDR3 in DNA: TGTGCCAGTACCCCGGGCAGGGCGGGGACTGAAGCTTTCTTT.

This sequence joins TRBV9 and TRBJ1-2, with D tentatively TRBD1 (6 bases). Trimming left V 6 bases short and J 4 bases short, with 10 bases between. Germline CDR1 and CDR2: SGDLS and YYNGEE. The CDR3 is 12 amino acids. The chain's CDR3 is CASMQGPYGYTF. The CDR3 DNA sequence: TGTGCCAGCATGCAGGGGCCCTATGGCTACACCTTC. Using reference TRBV9 and TRBJ1-2 for the parts outside the CDR3, the full variable domain is DSGVTQTPKHLITATGQRVTLRCSPRSGDLSVYWYQQSLDQGLQFLIQYYNGEERAKGNILERFSAQQFPDLHSELNLSSLELGDSALYFCASMQGPYGYTFGSGTRLTVV.

This chain links TRBV6-5 with TRBJ2-7, with D unclear. V was trimmed by 6 bases and J by 3 bases, leaving 12 bases between them. The CDR3 spans 13 residues. Germline V CDR1 and CDR2: MNHEY, SVGAGI. CDR3 region: CASRPTGRYEQYF. The CDR3 nucleotides are TGTGCCAGCAGGCCCACTGGTCGCTACGAGCAGTACTTC.

The rearrangement joins TRBV29-1 to TRBJ2-1; 9 nucleotides match TRBD2. CDR3 length: 14 residues. V lost 7 bases and J lost 9; bases outside the gene matches: 13. Germline CDR1 reads SQVTM; CDR2 reads ANQGSEA. The CDR3 sequence is CSAPGTSSRGEQFF. CDR3 DNA sequence: TGCAGCGCACCGGGGACTAGCTCCCGTGGTGAGCAGTTCTTC.

This chain links TRBV27 with TRBJ2-7, with a tentative D call TRBD1 (5 bases). V lost 8 bases and J lost 2, with 25 bases in between. Germline CDR1 MNHEY, CDR2 SMNVEV (reference sequence). This CDR3 has 17 amino acids. The CDR3, as DNA: TGTGCCAGCTGCCCTACGAAAGGGGCCGGTATCCCCTACGAGCAGTACTTC. Protein: CASCPTKGAGIPYEQYF.

V usage is TRBV10-3 and J usage is TRBJ2-1; 11 bases map to TRBD1. V shed 10 bases and J 7 bases; nucleotides not matched to a gene: 12. This CDR3 is built from 15 residues. Looked up from germline, CDR1 is ENHRY and CDR2 is SYGVKD. CDR3 amino acids: CATRAGTGGRNEQFF. CDR3 bases: TGTGCCACCCGCGCCGGGACAGGGGGTAGAAATGAGCAGTTCTTC.

The V and J genes are TRBV27 and TRBJ2-7; weak D call: TRBD2 (5 bases). Germline assignment: CDR1 MNHEY and CDR2 SMNVEV (reference sequence). V shed 5 bases and J shed 3 bases, with 14 bases lying between them. The CDR3 extends over 14 amino acids. CDR3 sequence (DNA): TGTGCCAGCAGTGCACCCGGGGTTAGCTACGAGCAGTACTTC. Translating it yields CASSAPGVSYEQYF.

V and J are TRBV13 and TRBJ2-7; 14 nucleotides match TRBD2. The CDR3 consists of 16 residues. The V segment lost 0 bases and the J segment 7 bases; nucleotides outside the gene matches: 5. CDR1 is PRHDT, CDR2 FYEKMQ, per germline (reference sequence). CDR3: CASSLGPGTSGGEQYF. Here the CDR3 DNA reads TGTGCCAGCAGCTTAGGCCCCGGGACTAGCGGGGGTGAGCAGTACTTC.

The chain couples TRBV28 to TRBJ1-3; the D is unclear. With 8 bases removed from V and 0 bases from J, the gap between germline ends came to 8 bases. The CDR3 contains 13 residues. Germline V gene lookup returns CDR1 MDHEN and CDR2 SYDVKM. The CDR3 here is CASGLSSGNTIYF. The DNA of the CDR3 is TGTGCCAGCGGGCTGAGCTCTGGAAACACCATATATTTT.

The chain recombines TRBV9 with TRBJ2-1; maybe TRBD2 (5 bases). The CDR3 is 12 residues long. Germline loops: CDR1 SGDLS, CDR2 YYNGEE. V was shortened by 0 bases and J by 12 bases, with 10 bases between the two germline ends. For the CDR3, the DNA is TGTGCCAGCAGCGTAGCGGGGAAGGGGCAGTTCTTC. It encodes CASSVAGKGQFF.

The chain carries TRBV7-9 and TRBJ2-1, with 14 bases fitting TRBD2. This CDR3 has 16 residues. Germline V gene sequence: CDR1 SEHNR, CDR2 FQNEAQ (reference sequence). V trimming: 1 base; J trimming: 7 bases; junction bases outside the gene matches: 3. CDR3 amino acids: CASSLGGLAGVNEQFF. CDR3 nucleotides: TGTGCCAGCAGCTTAGGGGGACTAGCGGGAGTAAATGAGCAGTTCTTC. Full variable domain (rest looked up from reference TRBV7-9 and TRBJ2-1): DTGVSQNPRHKITKRGQNVTFRCDPISEHNRLYWYRQTLGQGPEFLTYFQNEAQLEKSRLLSDRFSAERPKGSFSTLEIQRTEQGDSAMYLCASSLGGLAGVNEQFFGPGTRLTVL.

As for this clone: At one boundary the junction diverges from the germline segment, which might be a read error. The chain joins TRBV7-7 to TRBJ2-5; weak D call: TRBD2 (6 bases). Looked up from germline, CDR1 is SSHAT and CDR2 is FNYEAQ (reference sequence). This CDR3 is built from 12 residues. The chain's CDR3 is CASTSPGGTQYF. The DNA for the CDR3 is TGTGCTAGCACCTCCCCCGGGGGGACCCAGTACTTC.

J is TRBJ1-5 and V is TRBV7-6, with 9 bases identical to TRBD1. CDR1 and CDR2 from the germline V gene are SGHVS and FNYEAQ. The CDR3 runs to 14 residues. The V segment lost 4 bases and the J segment 4 bases; nucleotides outside the gene matches: 2. CDR3 coding DNA: TGTGCCAGCAGCTCCGGACAGGGGAATCAGCCCCAGCATTTT. This encodes CASSSGQGNQPQHF.

J is TRBJ2-7 and V is TRBV27; TRBD2 matches at 10 bases. The germline V gene encodes CDR1 MNHEY and CDR2 SMNVEV (reference sequence). CDR3 length: 15 amino acids. With 4 bases clipped from V and 7 bases from J, the junction kept 10 bases outside the gene matches. The chain's CDR3 is CASSSRLAGRKEQYF. CDR3 DNA: TGTGCCAGCAGTTCCCGACTAGCGGGCAGAAAAGAGCAGTACTTC.

The rearrangement joins TRBV2 to TRBJ2-7; D gene ambiguous. Germline lookup yields CDR1 SNHLY and CDR2 FYNNEI. The V end lost 1 base, the J end lost 3 bases, and 13 bases lay between the germline ends. The CDR3 runs 15 residues. In DNA form, the CDR3 reads TGTGCCAGCAGTGAAGGGAACAGAGCAATCTACGAGCAGTACTTC. This codes for CASSEGNRAIYEQYF.